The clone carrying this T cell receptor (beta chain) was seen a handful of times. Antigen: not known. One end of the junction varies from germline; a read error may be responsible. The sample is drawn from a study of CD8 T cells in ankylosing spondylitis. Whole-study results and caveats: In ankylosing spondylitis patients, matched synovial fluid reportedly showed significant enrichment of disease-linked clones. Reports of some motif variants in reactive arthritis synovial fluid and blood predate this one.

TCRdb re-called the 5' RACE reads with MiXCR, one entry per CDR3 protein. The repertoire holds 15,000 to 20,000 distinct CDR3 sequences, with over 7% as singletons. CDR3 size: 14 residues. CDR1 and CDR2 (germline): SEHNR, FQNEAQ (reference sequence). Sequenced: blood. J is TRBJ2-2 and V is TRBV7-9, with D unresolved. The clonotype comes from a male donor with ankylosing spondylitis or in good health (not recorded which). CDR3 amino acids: CASSSRSGTGELFF. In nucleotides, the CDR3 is TGTGCTAGCAGCTCGAGGTCCGGCACCGGGGAGCTGTTTTTT.